Given below is one T cell receptor (beta chain) in context. The antigen is unknown. Unique molecular identifiers were incorporated during preparation of the TCRbeta library. Each CDR3 protein gets one entry after TCRdb re-called the PCR reads with MiXCR. The table lists 450,000 to 600,000 distinct CDR3 sequences, around 13% of them singletons, with around 2.2% in the top ten. The entry originates in a study of T-cell reconstitution after alpha-beta-depleted transplantation in children. Trimming at V came to 4 bases and at J to 2 bases, leaving 15 bases not matched to a gene. CDR3 size: 17 residues. Germline values: CDR1 SQVTM, CDR2 ANQGSEA. Whole-study findings and limits: TCRbeta diversity was high at day 60 in some patients (a result of surviving recipient T cells and thymic progenitors). Reports say that about two months after transplant, the alpha-beta T cells came out of several hundred graft clones that had expanded. One year post-transplant, T-cell counts and diversity were largely derived from T cells produced anew.

The TCR sequence derives from a male patient aged 10-17 years who had a stem cell transplant for acute myeloid leukemia, so the T cells may come from the graft donor. The input for sequencing was PBMCs, mostly from graft donor cells, taken 360 days after TCRalphabeta/CD19-depleted stem cell transplant. The chain recombines TRBV29-1 with TRBJ2-3, with 7 bases that match TRBD2. CDR3 DNA sequence: TGCAGCGTTGGAGGATTTTCGTTCGGGGGGACCACAGATACGCAGTATTTT. Its protein product is CSVGGFSFGGTTDTQYF.